What follows describes a single T cell receptor beta chain. The data were taken from a study of T cell responses to AZD1222 COVID-19 vaccine. V gave up 6 bases and J gave up 6 bases, with 14 bases separating them. The germline V gene has CDR1 SGHDT and CDR2 YYEEEE. This CDR3 region has 13 residues. Measured with immunoSEQ multiplex PCR; TCRdb has only the in-frame clones, and not every one. The sample holds roughly 120,000 clones, about 82% seen once. Specimen: peripheral blood, collected on day 0 of AZD1222 vaccination. The rearrangement links TRBV5-6 to TRBJ2-3; D is tentatively TRBD1 or TRBD2 (5 bases each). The sequence was collected from an adult in good health. CDR3 coding DNA: TGTGCCAGCAAACGGGACCCTGCGGATACGCAGTATTTT. Residues: CASKRDPADTQYF.